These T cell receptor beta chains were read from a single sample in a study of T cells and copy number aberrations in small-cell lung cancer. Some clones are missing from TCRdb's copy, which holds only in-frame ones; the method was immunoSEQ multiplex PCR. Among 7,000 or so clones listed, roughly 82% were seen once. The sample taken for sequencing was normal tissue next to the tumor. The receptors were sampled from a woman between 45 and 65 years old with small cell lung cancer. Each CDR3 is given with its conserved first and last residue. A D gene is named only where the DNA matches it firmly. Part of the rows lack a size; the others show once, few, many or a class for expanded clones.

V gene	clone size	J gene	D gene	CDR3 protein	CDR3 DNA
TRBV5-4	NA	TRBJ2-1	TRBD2	CASSLDRTSGIYNEQFF	TGTGCCAGCAGCTTGGATAGGACTAGCGGGATCTACAATGAGCAGTTCTTC
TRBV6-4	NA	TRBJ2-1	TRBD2	CASSAGIVGLAPGNEQFF	TGTGCCAGCAGTGCGGGAATTGTGGGACTAGCCCCAGGTAATGAGCAGTTCTTC
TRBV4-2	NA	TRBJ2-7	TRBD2	CASSQGPGLAGVEQYF	TGTGCCAGCAGCCAAGGCCCGGGACTAGCGGGAGTCGAGCAGTACTTC
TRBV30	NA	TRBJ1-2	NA	CAWSTGLGLGYTF	TGTGCCTGGAGTACAGGTTTGGGATTAGGCTACACCTTC
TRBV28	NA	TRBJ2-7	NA	CASSFSLGRSYEQYF	TGTGCCAGCAGTTTCTCGTTGGGGCGCTCCTACGAGCAGTACTTC
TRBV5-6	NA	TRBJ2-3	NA	CASSLEGMSTDTQYF	TGTGCCAGCAGCTTGGAGGGGATGAGCACAGATACGCAGTATTTT
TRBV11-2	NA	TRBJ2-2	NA	CASSLKRAGMNTGELFF	TGTGCCAGCAGCTTAAAGAGGGCAGGGATGAACACCGGGGAGCTGTTTTTT
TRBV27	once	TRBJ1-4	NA	CASSSSNEKLFF	TGTGCCAGCAGTTCTTCCAATGAAAAACTGTTTTTT
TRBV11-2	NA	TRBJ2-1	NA	CASSLAFNRVGNEQFF	TGTGCCAGCAGCTTAGCTTTCAACAGGGTGGGGAATGAGCAGTTCTTC
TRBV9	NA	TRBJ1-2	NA	CASSVDDYGYTF	TGTGCCAGCAGCGTAGATGACTATGGCTACACCTTC
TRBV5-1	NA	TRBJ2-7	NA	CASSLAGTNYEQYF	TGCGCCAGCAGCTTGGCCGGGACCAATTACGAGCAGTACTTC
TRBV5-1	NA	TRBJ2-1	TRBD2	CASSSSGTNNEQFF	TGCGCCAGCAGTTCTAGCGGAACCAACAATGAGCAGTTCTTC
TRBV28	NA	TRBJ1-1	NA	CASSAPLRAFF	TGTGCCAGCAGTGCCCCCTTGCGCGCTTTCTTT
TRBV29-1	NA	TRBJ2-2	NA	CSVMGLGTPGELFF	TGCAGCGTAATGGGGTTAGGAACCCCCGGGGAGCTGTTTTTT
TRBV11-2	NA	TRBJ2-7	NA	CASSLDRGSVYEQYF	TGTGCCAGCAGCTTAGATAGGGGGTCAGTCTACGAGCAGTACTTC
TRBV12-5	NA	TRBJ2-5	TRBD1	CASGLVPLSRVRITGGMSETQYF	TGTGCTAGTGGTTTGGTACCTTTGTCTCGCGTAAGGATTACAGGGGGTATGTCAGAGACCCAGTACTTC
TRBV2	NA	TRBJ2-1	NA	CVVRSYNEQFF	TGTGTCGTGCGCTCCTACAATGAGCAGTTCTTC
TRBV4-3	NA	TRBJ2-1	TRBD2	CASSHATLAGDLNEQFF	TGCGCCAGCAGCCACGCCACACTAGCGGGAGACCTCAATGAGCAGTTCTTC
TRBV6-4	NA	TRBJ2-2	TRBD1	CASSNHYRGRTGELFF	TGTGCCAGCAGTAACCACTACAGGGGTCGCACCGGGGAGCTGTTTTTT
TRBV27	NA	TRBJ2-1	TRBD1	CASSLRGQGAYNEQFF	TGTGCCAGCAGTTTAAGGGGTCAGGGGGCTTACAATGAGCAGTTCTTC
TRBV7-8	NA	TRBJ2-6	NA	CASSLVGPGFRSGANVLTF	TGTGCCAGCAGCTTAGTGGGTCCAGGATTCCGATCTGGGGCCAACGTCCTGACTTTC
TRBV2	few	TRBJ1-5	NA	CASSIDGNQPQHF	TGTGCCAGCTCCATTGATGGCAATCAGCCCCAGCATTTT
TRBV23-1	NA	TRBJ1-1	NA	CASTLPFKDTEAFF	TGCGCCAGCACTCTTCCTTTTAAGGACACTGAAGCTTTCTTT
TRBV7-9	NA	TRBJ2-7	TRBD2	CASSVHGLAYSYEQYF	TGTGCCAGCAGCGTTCATGGACTAGCGTACTCCTACGAGCAGTACTTC
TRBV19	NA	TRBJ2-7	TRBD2	CASSTNLAGGEQYF	TGTGCCAGTAGTACCAACCTAGCGGGAGGCGAGCAGTACTTC
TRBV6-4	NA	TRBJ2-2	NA	CASSENRETGELFF	TGTGCCAGCAGTGAAAATCGGGAGACCGGGGAGCTGTTTTTT
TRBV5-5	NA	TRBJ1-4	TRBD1	CASSFWGQGQEKLFF	TGTGCCAGCAGCTTTTGGGGACAGGGTCAAGAAAAACTGTTTTTT
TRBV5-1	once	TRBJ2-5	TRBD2	CASSRIAGGGGQETQYF	TGCGCCAGCAGCCGGATAGCGGGAGGTGGGGGACAAGAGACCCAGTACTTC
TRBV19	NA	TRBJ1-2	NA	CASRGPNNYGYTF	TGTGCCTCTAGGGGTCCCAATAACTATGGCTACACCTTC
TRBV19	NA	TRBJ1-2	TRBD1	CASSTRGTGDYGYTF	TGTGCCAGTAGTACCCGGGGGACAGGGGACTATGGCTACACCTTC
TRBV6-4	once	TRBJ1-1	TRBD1	CASKTGSGGTEAFF	TGTGCCAGCAAGACAGGGTCAGGGGGGACTGAAGCTTTCTTT
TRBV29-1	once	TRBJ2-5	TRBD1	CSVAGTGVAQYF	TGCAGCGTAGCTGGGACAGGGGTGGCCCAGTACTTC
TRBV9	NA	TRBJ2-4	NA	CASSVVRVPAIQYF	TGTGCCAGCAGCGTGGTCAGGGTTCCGGCCATTCAGTACTTC
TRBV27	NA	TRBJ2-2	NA	CASSIIRDINTGELFF	TGTGCCAGCAGCATCATCCGGGACATAAACACCGGGGAGCTGTTTTTT
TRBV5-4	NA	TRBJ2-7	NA	CASSFGPEQYF	TGTGCCAGCAGCTTCGGCCCCGAGCAGTACTTC
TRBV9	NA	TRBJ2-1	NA	CASSGGEYGQQFF	TGTGCCAGCAGCGGAGGAGAATACGGACAGCAGTTCTTC